This is a list of T cell receptor beta chains from one sample in a study of T cells in Graves' hyperthyroidism and ophthalmopathy. TCRdb ran MiXCR on the multiplex PCR reads and lists one entry per CDR3 protein. The data contain around 600,000 distinct CDR3 sequences, about 15% of them singletons. What was sequenced was blood. These receptor sequences come from a woman in her 30s with Graves' hyperthyroidism. The CDR3 runs from the conserved cysteine through the conserved F or W.

v_call cdr3_aa
TRBV7-6 CASARGAGTEAFF
TRBV2 CASSEAGTNPIDTQYF
TRBV20-1 CSARLRGGTDTQYF
TRBV5-6 CASREAGRVNTEAFF
TRBV4-1 CASSQGRGGTDTQYF
TRBV7-8 CASSLAGGMNNEQFF
TRBV10-2 CASSESAGIAYNEQFF
TRBV20-1 CSARKAGEWKEQYF
TRBV10-3 CAISELAGAYEQYF
TRBV2 CASSELGQVLNEQYF
TRBV6-1 CASIRAGGPNIYDEQFF
TRBV20-1 CSAREVGSNYGYTF
TRBV5-1 CASTPSGDSTQYF
TRBV20-1 CSASATSTDTQYF
TRBV7-9 CASSLEVGPQESSGNQPQHF
TRBV6-1 CASSDRRTSGREERLETQYF
TRBV7-2 CASSTSRETQYF
TRBV7-6 CASSLLGGSQPQHF
TRBV19 CASSMGGSGRGSKFF
TRBV9 CASSPGPVGGYTF
TRBV18 CASSPKTTRLGEQYF
TRBV6-2/TRBV6-3 CASSYSSQAGTYNEQFF
TRBV7-9 CASSFPGMGEKLFF
TRBV3-1 CASSQRARASYTDTQYF
TRBV5-1 CASSLASGSGETQYF
TRBV4-1 CASSQDWGRRKTQHF
TRBV7-9 CASSLTSGRPTDTQYF
TRBV7-2 CASSSSGTGVAYNEQFF